This TCR beta chain was found in a study of blood T cell repertoires in COVID-19. Across the whole study: Samples came from the United States, Italy and Spain, spanning acute and convalescent COVID-19. Sources were T cells, B-cell-depleted T cells, or PBMCs; the material itself was cDNA or gDNA.

Source study methods: How many nucleated cells were present was estimated from reference gene primer amplification. Measured with immunoSEQ multiplex PCR; TCRdb has only the in-frame clones, and not every one. The DNA was the basis for D and trimming; V, J and clone size are from that table. The repertoire holds 150,000 to 200,000 clones, around 82% seen once, with 11% in the top ten. The CDR3 has 20 residues. V lost 2 bases, J lost 0 bases, and 13 bases stayed unmatched. The chain couples TRBV23-1 to TRBJ2-3, with 11 positions matching TRBD2. TRBV23-1 is marked as an open reading frame, function uncertain. This clonotype was sampled from a man between 65 and 80 years old with active or convalescent COVID-19. The sample consisted of peripheral blood. The CDR3 DNA reads TGCGCCAGCAGTCAAACGAGACTAGCGGGACTCCCCACTAGCACAGATACGCAGTATTTT. It encodes CASSQTRLAGLPTSTDTQYF.